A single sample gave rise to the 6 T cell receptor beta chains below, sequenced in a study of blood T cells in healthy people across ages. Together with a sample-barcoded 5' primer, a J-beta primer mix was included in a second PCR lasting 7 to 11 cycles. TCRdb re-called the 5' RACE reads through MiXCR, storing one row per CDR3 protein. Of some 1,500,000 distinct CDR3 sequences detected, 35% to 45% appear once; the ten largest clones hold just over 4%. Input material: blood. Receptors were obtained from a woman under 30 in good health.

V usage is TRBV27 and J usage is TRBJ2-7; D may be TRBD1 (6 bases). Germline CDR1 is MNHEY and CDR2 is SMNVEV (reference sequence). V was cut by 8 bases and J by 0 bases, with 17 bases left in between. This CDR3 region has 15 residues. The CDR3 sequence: CASHSTGADSYEQYF. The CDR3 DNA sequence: TGTGCCAGCCATTCGACAGGAGCCGACTCCTACGAGCAGTACTTC.

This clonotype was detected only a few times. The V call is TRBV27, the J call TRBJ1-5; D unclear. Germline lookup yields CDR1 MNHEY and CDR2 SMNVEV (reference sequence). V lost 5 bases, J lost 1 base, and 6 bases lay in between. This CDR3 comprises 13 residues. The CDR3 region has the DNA TGTGCCAGCAGTGGCCCCAGCAATCAGCCCCAGCATTTT. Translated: CASSGPSNQPQHF.

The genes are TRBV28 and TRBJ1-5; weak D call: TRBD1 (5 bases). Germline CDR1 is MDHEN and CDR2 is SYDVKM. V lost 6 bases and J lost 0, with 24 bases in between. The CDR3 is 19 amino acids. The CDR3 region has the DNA TGTGCCAGCAGCCCAACCCCCGGGACGTCCTCTTATAGCAATCAGCCCCAGCATTTT. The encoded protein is CASSPTPGTSSYSNQPQHF.

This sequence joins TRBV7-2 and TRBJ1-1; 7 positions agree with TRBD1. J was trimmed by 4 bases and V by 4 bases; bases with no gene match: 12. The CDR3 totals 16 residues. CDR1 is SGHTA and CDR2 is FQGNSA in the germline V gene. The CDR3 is CASSYSPTGKATEAFF. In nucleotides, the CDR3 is TGTGCCAGCAGCTATTCACCGACAGGGAAGGCCACTGAAGCTTTCTTT.

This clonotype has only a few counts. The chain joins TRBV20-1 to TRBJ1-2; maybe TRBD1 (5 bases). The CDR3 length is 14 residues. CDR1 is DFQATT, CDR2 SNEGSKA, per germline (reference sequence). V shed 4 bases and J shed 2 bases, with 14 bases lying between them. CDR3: CSANTRGLNYGYTF. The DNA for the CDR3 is TGCAGTGCTAACACAAGGGGATTAAACTATGGCTACACCTTC.

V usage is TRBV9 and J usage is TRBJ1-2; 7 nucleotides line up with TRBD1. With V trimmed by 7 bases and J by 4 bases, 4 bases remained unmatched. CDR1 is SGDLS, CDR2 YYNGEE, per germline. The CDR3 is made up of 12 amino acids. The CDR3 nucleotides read TGTGCCAGCGACAGGGCCGGCTATGGCTACACCTTC. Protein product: CASDRAGYGYTF.